This entry lists 13 T cell receptor beta chains sequenced from one sample in a study of cytomegalovirus exposure and HLA in healthy donors. The repertoire was sequenced with immunoSEQ multiplex PCR; TCRdb's copy has only in-frame clones and lacks some. This table has 200,000 or so clones, roughly 88% appearing once. Sequenced input: PBMCs. The receptors here all came from a woman in her twenties or thirties in good health and CMV-seropositive.

The chain is built from TRBV19 and TRBJ1-2, with 8 bases matching TRBD1. Germline V gene sequence: CDR1 LNHDA, CDR2 SQIVND (reference sequence). The V and J ends lost 5 bases and 6 bases, in that order; junction bases with no gene match: 5. This CDR3 spans 13 amino acids. The CDR3 DNA reads as TGTGCCAGTAGTGCGGGGACAGGAGATGGCTACACCTTC. This gives the protein CASSAGTGDGYTF.

This rearrangement joins TRBV19 to TRBJ1-2; D possibly corresponds to TRBD1 (6 bases). V was shortened by 1 base and J by 4 bases, with 19 bases between the two germline ends. Germline V gives CDR1 LNHDA, CDR2 SQIVND (reference sequence). This CDR3 contains 17 residues. CDR3 nucleotides: TGTGCCAGTAGTATAGCCCTAGGGACAAGACCAATCTATGGCTACACCTTC. This encodes CASSIALGTRPIYGYTF.

The chain has TRBV6-1 and TRBJ1-2, with TRBD1 matching over 9 bases. The CDR3 has 13 residues. With V trimmed by 8 bases and J by 3 bases, 4 bases remained unmatched. Per germline, CDR1 MNHNS and CDR2 SASEGT. Written as DNA, the CDR3 is TGTGCCAGCGGAAGGACAGGGGACTATGGCTACACCTTC. This sequence encodes CASGRTGDYGYTF.

In this sample, this clone turned up a few times. V is TRBV27 and J is TRBJ1-2, with TRBD1 as a possible D gene (5 bases). V lost 4 bases, J lost 7 bases, and 10 bases lay in between. This CDR3 spans 12 amino acids. The germline gives CDR1 MNHEY, CDR2 SMNVEV (reference sequence). DNA of the CDR3: TGTGCCAGCAGTTGGGGGGGTGGTGGCTACACCTTC. Translated, it gives CASSWGGGGYTF.

The CDR3 here is CASSQDQGVGSDTEAFF. CDR3 nucleotides: TGCGCCAGCAGCCAAGATCAAGGTGTTGGGAGCGACACTGAAGCTTTCTTT. The rearrangement joins TRBV4-1 to TRBJ1-1, with D hard to call. The CDR3 has 17 amino acids. Germline CDR1 and CDR2: MGHRA and YSYEKL. The V end was cut by 0 bases, the J end by 3 bases, with 17 bases between.

This chain links TRBV27 with TRBJ1-1; D possibly corresponds to TRBD1 (5 bases). Per the germline V gene, CDR1 is MNHEY and CDR2 is SMNVEV (reference sequence). V lost 4 bases and J lost 13, with 22 bases in between. The CDR3 is made up of 14 amino acids. CDR3 bases: TGTGCCAGCAGTTCCTCTATCGTCGGGGGGAATGGTTTCTTT. Translating gives CASSSSIVGGNGFF.

This chain links TRBV18 with TRBJ2-1, with TRBD2 identical over 10 bases. The CDR3 extends over 16 amino acids. Germline loops: CDR1 KGHSH, CDR2 LQKENI. V was pared by 3 bases and J by 7 bases, with 9 bases of the junction left unmatched. CDR3 nucleotide sequence: TGTGCCAGCTCACCCGCCGGGCTAGCGGGAGATAATGAGCAGTTCTTC. It translates to CASSPAGLAGDNEQFF. Drawing the rest from reference TRBV18 and TRBJ2-1, the complete variable domain is NAGVMQNPRHLVRRRGQEARLRCSPMKGHSHVYWYRQLPEEGLKFMVYLQKENIIDESGMPKERFSAEFPKEGPSILRIQQVVRGDSAAYFCASSPAGLAGDNEQFFGPGTRLTVL.

This clone came up once. The J gene is TRBJ1-2, the V gene TRBV15, with unresolved D. V was trimmed by 0 bases and J by 5 bases, leaving 16 bases between them. The germline CDR1 and CDR2 sequences are LNHNV and YYDKDF (reference sequence). CDR3 size: 16 residues. The CDR3 region is CATSREVNGEEYGYTF. Here the CDR3 DNA reads TGTGCCACCAGCAGAGAAGTGAACGGGGAAGAATATGGCTACACCTTC.

The chain uses TRBV14 and TRBJ2-7, with 7 nucleotides matching TRBD1. The V segment lost 10 bases and the J segment 4 bases; nucleotides outside the gene matches: 4. CDR1 and CDR2 from the germline V gene are SGHDN and FVKESK. CDR3 length: 11 residues. The CDR3 sequence is CATAGGYEQYF. The CDR3 nucleotides are TGTGCCACCGCAGGGGGTTACGAGCAGTACTTC.

This chain connects TRBV28 to TRBJ1-1; 10 bases are shared with TRBD1. The CDR3 extends over 17 amino acids. The J segment lost 4 bases and the V segment lost 4 bases, leaving 12 bases of the junction unmatched. The germline CDR1 and CDR2 sequences are MDHEN and SYDVKM. CDR3 in DNA: TGTGCCAGCAGTTCCGAATACGGGACAGGGGTGGCCACTGAAGCTTTCTTT. As protein: CASSSEYGTGVATEAFF.

CDR3 nucleotide sequence: TGTGCCAGCAGTTTATCCGGGACATCGAATGAAAAACTGTTTTTT. It codes for CASSLSGTSNEKLFF. The V gene is TRBV28, the J gene TRBJ1-4; a weak D match, TRBD1 (6 bases). Germline V gene sequence: CDR1 MDHEN, CDR2 SYDVKM. V was trimmed by 1 base and J by 5 bases, leaving 11 bases between them. The CDR3 extends over 15 amino acids. The complete variable domain, with remaining parts taken from reference TRBV28 and TRBJ1-4, reads DVKVTQSSRYLVKRTGEKVFLECVQDMDHENMFWYRQDPGLGLRLIYFSYDVKMKEKGDIPEGYSVSREKKERFSLILESASTNQTSMYLCASSLSGTSNEKLFFGSGTQLSVL.

The V gene is TRBV30, the J gene TRBJ2-7, with D tentatively TRBD2 (6 bases). Germline CDR1 reads GTSNPN; CDR2 reads SVGIG (reference sequence). The CDR3 is made up of 14 amino acids. The ends were cut back, 4 bases at V and 7 bases at J, with 20 bases in the middle. This chain's CDR3 is CAWITGGWFGEQYF. DNA for the CDR3: TGTGCCTGGATCACCGGAGGGTGGTTTGGAGAGCAGTACTTC.

This clone was seen a single time. The rearrangement links TRBV27 to TRBJ1-2, with TRBD1 matching 7 bases. CDR3 length equals 17 residues. The J segment lost 8 bases and the V segment lost 4 bases, leaving 19 bases of the junction unmatched. Germline V gives CDR1 MNHEY, CDR2 SMNVEV (reference sequence). The CDR3, as DNA: TGTGCCAGCAGTTCAGATCATTCACCAGAGGGGGCTCAAGGCTACACCTTC. It codes for CASSSDHSPEGAQGYTF.